The 21 T cell receptor beta chains given below trace back to one sample, sequenced in a study of blood T cell repertoires in COVID-19. Repertoires were generated with immunoSEQ multiplex PCR, while TCRdb's copy carries only in-frame clones and drops some. Here the sample spans hundreds of thousands of clones, roughly nine tenths being singletons. The specimen was peripheral blood. These receptor sequences come from a woman in her fifties or sixties with COVID-19, enrolled during active disease.

This clone is a singleton in its sample. This rearrangement joins TRBV27 to TRBJ1-4; D ambiguous. CDR3 length: 14 residues. Trimming removed 3 bases at V and 7 bases at J, with 12 bases between. The germline V gene has CDR1 MNHEY and CDR2 SMNVEV (reference sequence). The CDR3 nucleotides read TGTGCCAGCAGTTTCCGGGGAAGATTTGAAAAACTGTTTTTT. Translation: CASSFRGRFEKLFF.

The chain joins TRBV7-8 to TRBJ1-1; perhaps TRBD1 as D (5 bases). In germline, CDR1 is SGHVS, CDR2 FQNEAQ. This CDR3 has 14 residues. Between the trimmed V and J ends, which lost 5 bases and 7 bases, there was a span of 17 bases. The CDR3 bases are TGTGCCAGCAGCAGTAGCTCTCTAAGGGGTGAAGCTTTCTTT. Protein product: CASSSSSLRGEAFF.

This clone was seen more than once but under ten times. The chain is built from TRBV9 and TRBJ2-3; the match to TRBD2 covers 7 bases. From germline, CDR1 is SGDLS and CDR2 YYNGEE. Trimming took 4 bases from V and 2 from J; bases not matched to a gene: 13. The CDR3 contains 17 residues. The CDR3 reads CASSPNKVRGDTDTQYF. The CDR3 DNA reads as TGTGCCAGCAGCCCTAATAAGGTTCGGGGGGACACAGATACGCAGTATTTT.

The chain couples TRBV15 to TRBJ2-1; the match to TRBD1 covers 7 bases. The junction had 6 bases not matched to a gene; V was cut back by 0 bases and J by 4 bases. The germline gives CDR1 LNHNV, CDR2 YYDKDF (reference sequence). This CDR3 spans 16 amino acids. This chain's CDR3 is CATSRDRDSRYNEQFF. The CDR3 bases are TGTGCCACCAGCAGAGACCGGGACAGTAGATACAATGAGCAGTTCTTC.

The chain uses TRBV5-1 and TRBJ2-2; 8 nucleotides agree with TRBD2. Trimming at V came to 4 bases and at J to 6 bases, leaving 8 bases not matched to a gene. Looked up from germline, CDR1 is SGHRS and CDR2 is YFSETQ. This CDR3 is built from 15 residues. CDR3 protein: CASSVAGPPAGELFF. The DNA of the CDR3 is TGCGCCAGCAGCGTAGCGGGGCCTCCTGCCGGGGAGCTGTTTTTT.

The rearrangement joins TRBV5-8 to TRBJ2-2; D possibly corresponds to TRBD1 (6 bases). The V gene's germline CDR1 is SGHTS and CDR2 YDEGEE. Deletions cut 0 bases from V and 6 bases from J, with 9 bases between. The CDR3 is made up of 14 amino acids. The chain's CDR3 is CASSLAAGAGELFF. CDR3 DNA: TGTGCCAGCAGCTTGGCTGCAGGGGCCGGGGAGCTGTTTTTT.

V is TRBV2 and J is TRBJ1-2; TRBD1 agrees at 11 bases. After removal of 5 bases from V and 3 bases from J, the junction contained 8 bases not matched to a gene. Germline values: CDR1 SNHLY, CDR2 FYNNEI. The CDR3 totals 16 residues. CDR3 bases: TGTGCCAGCAGTAGTACACCGGGACAGGGGGACTATGGCTACACCTTC. This sequence encodes CASSSTPGQGDYGYTF.

The CDR3 is CASSWDYSSYNSPLHF. CDR3 DNA: TGCGCCAGCAGCTGGGACTATAGCTCCTATAATTCACCCCTCCACTTT. The V and J genes are TRBV4-1 and TRBJ1-6; D possibly corresponds to TRBD1 (5 bases). V was clipped by 5 bases and J by 0 bases, with 11 bases between them. The V gene's germline CDR1 is MGHRA and CDR2 YSYEKL. This CDR3 contains 16 residues.

V gene TRBV19 combines with J gene TRBJ1-1; 7 bases agree with TRBD1. The germline CDR1 and CDR2 sequences are LNHDA and SQIVND (reference sequence). After removal of 6 bases from V and 3 bases from J, the junction contained 16 bases not matched to a gene. This CDR3 spans 17 amino acids. The CDR3 region has the DNA TGTGCCAGTAGCCAGAGACCGACGACAGGGTCGTACACTGAAGCTTTCTTT. Translated: CASSQRPTTGSYTEAFF.

This clone was seen once. V is TRBV19 and J is TRBJ1-2; TRBD1 matches at 7 bases. The germline V gene encodes CDR1 LNHDA and CDR2 SQIVND (reference sequence). After removal of 6 bases from V and 1 base from J, the junction contained 11 bases not matched to a gene. The CDR3 is 16 residues long. The CDR3 DNA sequence: TGTGCCAGTAGCCATGGGACAGCCCCTCTTAACTATGGCTACACCTTC. Its translation: CASSHGTAPLNYGYTF. Filled out from reference TRBV19 and TRBJ1-2, the complete variable domain reads DGGITQSPKYLFRKEGQNVTLSCEQNLNHDAMYWYRQDPGQGLRLIYYSQIVNDFQKGDIAEGYSVSREKKESFPLTVTSAQKNPTAFYLCASSHGTAPLNYGYTFGSGTRLTVV.

This chain joins TRBV13 and TRBJ1-1; no definite D call. V lost 5 bases and J lost 2, with 9 bases in between. This CDR3 spans 13 amino acids. Germline values: CDR1 PRHDT, CDR2 FYEKMQ (reference sequence). CDR3 region: CASSPRVNTEAFF. CDR3 in DNA: TGTGCCAGCAGCCCGCGAGTAAACACTGAAGCTTTCTTT.

The chain couples TRBV5-6 to TRBJ1-6; 11 positions agree with TRBD1. This CDR3 spans 17 amino acids. Per the germline V gene, CDR1 is SGHDT and CDR2 is YYEEEE. With V trimmed by 5 bases and J by 3 bases, 7 bases remained unmatched. CDR3 residues: CASSFAGTGGYNSPLHF. The CDR3 DNA reads TGTGCCAGCAGTTTTGCCGGGACAGGGGGCTATAATTCACCCCTCCACTTT.

This clone was recorded only once. The V gene is TRBV7-9, the J gene TRBJ1-6, with 9 bases identical to TRBD1. V was pared by 2 bases and J by 10 bases, with 9 bases of the junction left unmatched. The CDR3 extends over 16 amino acids. The germline gives CDR1 SEHNR, CDR2 FQNEAQ (reference sequence). CDR3 amino acids: CASSLPGQGGNSPLHF. The CDR3 bases are TGTGCCAGCAGCTTACCGGGACAGGGAGGGAACTCACCCCTCCACTTT.

The chain has TRBV2 and TRBJ1-6; D might be TRBD1 (5 bases). The germline V gene encodes CDR1 SNHLY and CDR2 FYNNEI. The V end was cut by 7 bases, the J end by 9 bases, with 13 bases between. This CDR3 comprises 13 residues. CDR3 residues: CASNWQGGSPLHF. CDR3 nucleotide sequence: TGTGCCAGCAACTGGCAGGGAGGTTCACCCCTCCACTTT.

This clone was picked up one time. CDR3 amino acids: CASSPPAGEGTGELFF. The CDR3 nucleotides are TGTGCCAGCAGCCCCCCGGCGGGGGAAGGCACCGGGGAGCTGTTTTTT. This rearrangement joins TRBV14 to TRBJ2-2; 7 bases map to TRBD2. The CDR3 runs to 16 residues. Trimming removed 4 bases from V and 4 bases from J; junction bases left unmatched: 9. CDR1 and CDR2 from the germline V gene are SGHDN and FVKESK.

The J gene is TRBJ2-7, the V gene TRBV3-1 (or the pseudogene TRBV3-2), with 7 bases aligning to TRBD1. V was pared by 6 bases and J by 1 base, with 3 bases of the junction left unmatched. The CDR3 has 13 residues. Germline CDR1 reads LGHDT; CDR2 reads YNNKEL (reference sequence). CDR3 protein: CASSGDSSYEQYF. Written as DNA, the CDR3 is TGTGCCAGCAGTGGGGACAGTTCCTACGAGCAGTACTTC.

The rearrangement uses TRBV6-5 and TRBJ1-2, with TRBD1 as a possible D gene (6 bases). Germline V lookup: CDR1 MNHEY, CDR2 SVGAGI. V lost 8 bases to trimming and J lost 4 bases, with 17 bases between them. The CDR3 runs to 14 residues. CDR3 in DNA: TGTGCCAGCTTAAGTCCCCAGGGGAGCTATGGCTACACCTTC. Translated, it gives CASLSPQGSYGYTF.

V gene TRBV7-3 combines with J gene TRBJ1-3; TRBD1 aligns across 12 bases. After removal of 2 bases from V and 4 bases from J, the junction contained 6 bases not matched to a gene. Germline V gene data show CDR1 as SGHTA and CDR2 as FQGTGA. The length of the CDR3 is 17 residues. Written as DNA, the CDR3 is TGTGCCAGCAGCTTAGGGAGGGACAGGGGGCAAGGAAACACCATATATTTT. Translation gives CASSLGRDRGQGNTIYF.

V usage is TRBV11-2 and J usage is TRBJ2-7, with 8 bases identical to TRBD2. Per germline, CDR1 SGHAT and CDR2 FQNNGV. The CDR3 runs to 15 residues. The trim removed 5 bases at V and 7 bases at J, leaving 13 bases unmatched. CDR3 DNA: TGTGCCAGCAGCCGGGTCGCGGGGGGCCCTCATGAGCAGTACTTC. Amino acids: CASSRVAGGPHEQYF.

This chain links TRBV19 with TRBJ1-1; D uncertain. The CDR3 runs 14 residues. The germline V gene encodes CDR1 LNHDA and CDR2 SQIVND (reference sequence). Trimming shortened V by 5 bases and J by 0 bases, and 10 bases separated the two germline ends. CDR3 sequence (DNA): TGTGCCAGTAGTCTGTACAGCTTGAACACTGAAGCTTTCTTT. It translates to CASSLYSLNTEAFF.

This chain links TRBV7-9 with TRBJ1-2, with a possible D match to TRBD1 (6 bases). V lost 4 bases and J 10 bases, leaving 10 bases between the germline ends. The CDR3 totals 11 residues. Per germline, CDR1 SEHNR and CDR2 FQNEAQ (reference sequence). The CDR3 region is CASSYGQSYTF. The CDR3 DNA reads as TGTGCCAGCAGCTACGGACAGTCCTACACCTTC.